This TCR beta chain was obtained from a study of cytomegalovirus exposure and HLA in healthy donors. For this clone: Antigen specificity is unknown.

The germline V gene has CDR1 MNHEY and CDR2 SMNVEV (reference sequence). This CDR3 is built from 14 residues. Between the trimmed V and J ends, which lost 2 bases and 5 bases, there was a span of 13 bases. Healthy bone marrow donors made up the donor group. With 60 Vbeta and 13 Jbeta primers, the PCR was carried out. The repertoire was sequenced with immunoSEQ multiplex PCR; TCRdb's copy has only in-frame clones and lacks some. The table lists around 120,000 clones, about 79% of them singletons, with 4% to 5.5% in the top ten. The study, taken as a whole, reports: Cytomegalovirus association was assigned to over 150 TCR beta chains. Exclusion applied to some V segments, including TRBV6-2 and TRBV6-3, as they were indistinguishable.

Sequences were obtained from PBMCs. The rearrangement uses TRBV27 and TRBJ2-7, with a tentative D call TRBD2 (6 bases). The sequence derives from a man aged 25-40 years in good health and CMV-seropositive. The CDR3 reads CASSLRSGQDEQYF. CDR3 DNA: TGTGCCAGCAGTTTACGTAGCGGACAAGACGAGCAGTACTTC.